In its sample, the clone carrying this T cell receptor beta chain was seen many times. Its antigen is currently unknown. The sample comes from a study of T cells after yellow fever vaccination. Study-level results: Some clonotypes were seen in both the CD4 and the CD8 compartments. These made up a small share and likely arose from convergent recombination. Detected again after the booster were most primary-vaccination clones, at 95% to 97% CD4 and approximately 85% CD8.

5'RACE template switching generated TCR cDNA, adding a universal primer site and UMIs. TCRdb re-called the 5' RACE reads through MiXCR, storing one row per CDR3 protein. Of about 150,000 distinct CDR3 sequences in the sample, about 7% were seen once. Specimen: CD4+ T cells sorted from PBMCs, collected 10 days after the yellow fever booster vaccination. The sequence was collected from a man in his thirties or forties who received the YFV17D yellow fever vaccine.

CDR3 protein: CASSLSGQGAWGEQFF. The CDR3 nucleotides read TGTGCCAGCAGTTTATCCGGACAGGGGGCTTGGGGTGAGCAGTTCTTC. The chain carries TRBV12-3 or TRBV12-4 and TRBJ2-1; 11 nucleotides align to TRBD1. The junction had 9 bases not matched to a gene; V was cut back by 2 bases and J by 9 bases. The CDR3 loop spans 16 amino acids.